This T cell receptor beta chain was captured in a study of T cells in Graves' hyperthyroidism and ophthalmopathy (dated by TCRdb to between 2018 and 2020). Regarding the study in general: Peripheral blood samples were taken at the time of initial diagnosis, prior to any treatment. TCR V-J signatures able to tell the groups apart were searched for in a discovery cohort of some 100 patients, of whom around 42 had Graves' ophthalmopathy and roughly 59 had stable Graves' hyperthyroidism. Prospective prediction of ophthalmopathy was tested in an independent validation cohort consisting of some 18 hyperthyroidism patients and more than 15 patients who later progressed to ophthalmopathy. The approximately 100 discovery patients were divided at random into training and test sets in a 7:3 ratio. In roughly six Graves' hyperthyroidism patients, the study also compared T-cell repertoires from thyroid tissue with T-cell repertoires from blood. Once sampling was done, hyperthyroidism patients were given methimazole at a starting dose of 30 mg daily, whereas ophthalmopathy patients were given high-dose intravenous methylprednisolone. According to the paper, TCR Vbeta CDR3 sequencing was carried out on 135 peripheral blood samples, which came from around 43 ophthalmopathy, around 75 hyperthyroidism and roughly 17 progressor patients. What the work shows at the level of the full study, not this receptor alone: Blood samples also contained most of the expanded thyroid clonotypes (frequency above 0.001), which suggests that blood repertoires may reflect thyroid immune responses. In validation, progression to ophthalmopathy was predicted by the model with approximately 67% sensitivity and 72% to 80% specificity, a median of 6.5 months before onset. No statistical method was used to set the sample size in advance, and investigators knew the group allocation. A 13 V-J signature model separated ophthalmopathy from stable hyperthyroidism, with approximately 87% sensitivity and just under 84% specificity in cross-validation and 80%/75% in testing.

Amplification of TCR beta CDR3 regions was carried out from RNA transcripts. A first-round RT-PCR of the TCR CDR3 used the HTBI primer set with the Qiagen OneStep RT-PCR kit. Libraries were constructed in a second round of multiplex PCR, after which size selection and purification were carried out. Sequencing of the libraries was done on an Illumina HiSeq2000 using paired-end 100 bp reads. The study's own analysis went as follows. SOAPnuke was used to process the raw data, throwing out any read that contained adapters or uncalled bases, had a mean Phred below 15, or lacked an exact constant-primer or identifier match. High-quality paired reads were merged using COPE v1.2.5, and each unique nucleotide sequence was defined as a clonotype. Clonotypes were aligned to IMGT TRBV, TRBD and TRBJ reference segments using MiTCR v1.1. The analysis was restricted to V-J combinations with a frequency above 0.0001, which together covered 99% to 99.2% of the repertoires. A TCS score was defined as the ratio between F50 (clonal expansion) and ExV (chaos), using BLOSUM62-based TCRdist between CDR3 peptides within each V-J. Welch's t-statistics and random forest reduced around 550 V-J features to 13, which were used in a naive Bayes classifier (R e1071). Using fastp trimming at Q25 and MiXCR clonotype assembly, TCRdb reanalyzed the public sequencing data and kept in-frame beta chains. CDR3 protein duplicates are merged, each entry listing the most common genes and DNA. The V and J calls shown here were made by TCRdb, not taken from the authors' results. The sample data list 250,000 to 300,000 distinct CDR3 sequences, and about 13% of these were observed just once. The ten largest clonotypes hold 7.9% of the sample.

As regards this clonotype: Its antigen is not yet known. Base qualities are not recorded, but no much larger clone differs from it by a single base.

Stable Graves' hyperthyroidism was defined as the absence of progression to ophthalmopathy over 18 months of follow-up. Hyperthyroidism patients were newly diagnosed, with disease duration under 2 months, and aged 18 to 65 years. Any patient with an uncontrolled infection, another autoimmune disease, pregnancy or lactation was excluded. Clinical symptoms, serum thyroxine and TRAb, thyroid ultrasound, and orbital computed tomography formed the basis for the diagnoses. PBMCs were isolated from 10 ml of fresh peripheral blood by Ficoll-Paque density gradient centrifugation. Total RNA was extracted with Trizol reagent, and quality was checked on an Agilent 2100 Bioanalyzer. In the germline V gene (reference sequence), CDR1 corresponds to LNHDA and CDR2 to SQIVND. The CDR3 covers 14 residues, taking in both the cysteine and the phenylalanine. The retained sequence is limited to the CDR3, 42 bases, with the frame set at the first base. V and J are truncated by 1 base and 5 bases respectively, leaving an intervening sequence of 9 bases.

The clonotype was recovered from a woman in her 40s with Graves' hyperthyroidism. Recombination joined TRBV19 with TRBJ1-5; no D segment can be confidently identified. Sequences were obtained from blood. CDR3 loop: CASSIVGGDQPQHF. The base sequence is TGTGCCAGTAGTATAGTTGGCGGTGATCAGCCCCAGCATTTT.